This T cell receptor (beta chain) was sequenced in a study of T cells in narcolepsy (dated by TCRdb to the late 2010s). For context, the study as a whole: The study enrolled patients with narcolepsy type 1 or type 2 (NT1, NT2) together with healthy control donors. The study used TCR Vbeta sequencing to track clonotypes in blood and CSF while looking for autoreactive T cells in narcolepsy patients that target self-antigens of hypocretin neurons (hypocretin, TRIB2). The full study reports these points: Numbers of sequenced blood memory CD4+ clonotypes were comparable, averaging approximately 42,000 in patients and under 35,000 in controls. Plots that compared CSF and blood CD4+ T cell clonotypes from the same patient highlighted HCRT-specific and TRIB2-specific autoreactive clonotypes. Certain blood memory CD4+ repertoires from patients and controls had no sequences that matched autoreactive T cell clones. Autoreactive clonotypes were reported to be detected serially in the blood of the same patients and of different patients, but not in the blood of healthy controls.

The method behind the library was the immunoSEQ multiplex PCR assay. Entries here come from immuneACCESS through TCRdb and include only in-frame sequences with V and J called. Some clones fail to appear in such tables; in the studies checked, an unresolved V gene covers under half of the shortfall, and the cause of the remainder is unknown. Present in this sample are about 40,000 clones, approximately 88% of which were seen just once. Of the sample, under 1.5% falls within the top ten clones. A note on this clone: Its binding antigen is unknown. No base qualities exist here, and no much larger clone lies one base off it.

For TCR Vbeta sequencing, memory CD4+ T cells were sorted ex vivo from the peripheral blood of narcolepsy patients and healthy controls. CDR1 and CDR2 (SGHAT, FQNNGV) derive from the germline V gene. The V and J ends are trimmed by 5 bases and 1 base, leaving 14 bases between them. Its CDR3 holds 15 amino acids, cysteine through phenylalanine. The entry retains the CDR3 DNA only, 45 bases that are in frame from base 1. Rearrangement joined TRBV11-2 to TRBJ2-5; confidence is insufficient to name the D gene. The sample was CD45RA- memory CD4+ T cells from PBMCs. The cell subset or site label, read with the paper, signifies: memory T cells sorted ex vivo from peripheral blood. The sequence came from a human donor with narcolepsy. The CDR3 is CASSPVLGSQETQYF. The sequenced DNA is TGTGCCAGCAGCCCCGTCTTGGGCAGCCAAGAGACCCAGTACTTC.